This T cell receptor beta chain stems from a study of beta chain features in type 1 diabetes. CDR1 LNHDA and CDR2 SQIVND come from the germline V gene (reference sequence). This CDR3 comprises 15 residues. V was trimmed by 7 bases and J by 3 bases, leaving 18 bases between them. The entirety of the isolated RNA underwent reverse transcription, so expressed TCRB transcripts were sequenced. Method: immunoSEQ multiplex PCR; TCRdb's copy keeps in-frame clones and lacks some. The sample shows 860,000 or so clones, about a sixth of them seen only once. Sorting with CD45RO/CCR7/CD25/CD127/CD95/CD27 yielded naive, central memory, regulatory and stem-like memory CD4+ cells.

The chain is built from TRBV19 and TRBJ2-5; no definite D call. The sample was naive CD4+ T cells from blood. This sequence was found in a woman between 18 and 29 years old in good health. The CDR3 region has the DNA TGTGCCAGTAACCCATCCCCGGGCAGCAAAGAGACCCAGTACTTC. Its translation: CASNPSPGSKETQYF. The complete variable domain, with remaining parts taken from reference TRBV19 and TRBJ2-5, reads DGGITQSPKYLFRKEGQNVTLSCEQNLNHDAMYWYRQDPGQGLRLIYYSQIVNDFQKGDIAEGYSVSREKKESFPLTVTSAQKNPTAFYLCASNPSPGSKETQYFGPGTRLLVL.